This T cell receptor beta chain was recorded in a study of tumor-infiltrating lymphocytes in primary liver carcinoma. Across the study: All patients had surgically resected primary liver carcinoma.

Reverse transcription of around 500 ng total RNA with a constant-region primer produced TCR beta cDNA. Three-round nested multiplex PCR performed with slightly modified ARM-PCR produced the TCR beta libraries. Primers for the first two PCR rounds were TRBV1-TRBV30 forward primers and a C-beta reverse primer (about 9 cycles per round). Using its own MiXCR run on the multiplex PCR reads, TCRdb lists one record per CDR3 protein. This repertoire shows roughly 330,000 distinct CDR3 sequences, less than 70% found once; its top ten account for approximately 5.9%. Both blood RNA, taken from unsorted whole blood, and germline DNA were extracted. About 4 milliliters of peripheral blood were drawn preoperatively. Many counts were recorded for this clonotype. Antigen: not known. Study results and limitations: When set against blood, tumors had a significantly higher top-250-clone fraction (p = 0.039). The study found tumor-adjacent and tumor-blood pairs overlapped less than tumor region pairs.

Germline V gene lookup returns CDR1 MNHNS and CDR2 SASEGT. The CDR3 is 13 residues long. J gave up 5 bases and V 6 bases, and 3 bases lay outside the gene matches. The sequence was collected from a man aged 35 to 55 with primary liver carcinoma and hepatitis B virus infection. The J gene is TRBJ2-3, the V gene TRBV6-1, with 9 positions matching TRBD2. Sequenced: peripheral blood. CDR3 in amino acids: CASRRLAEDTQYF. The CDR3 DNA sequence: TGTGCCAGCAGGCGACTAGCGGAAGATACGCAGTATTTT.